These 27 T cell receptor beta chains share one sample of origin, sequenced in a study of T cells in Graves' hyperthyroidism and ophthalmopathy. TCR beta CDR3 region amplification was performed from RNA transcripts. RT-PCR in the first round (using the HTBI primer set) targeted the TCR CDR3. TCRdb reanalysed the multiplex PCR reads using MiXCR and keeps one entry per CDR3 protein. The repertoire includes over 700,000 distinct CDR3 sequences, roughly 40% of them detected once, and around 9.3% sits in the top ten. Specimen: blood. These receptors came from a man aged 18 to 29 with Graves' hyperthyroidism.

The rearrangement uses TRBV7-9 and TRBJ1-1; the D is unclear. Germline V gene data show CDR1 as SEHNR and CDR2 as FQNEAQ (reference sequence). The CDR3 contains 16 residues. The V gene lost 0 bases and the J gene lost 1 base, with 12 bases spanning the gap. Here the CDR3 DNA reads TGTGCCAGCAGCTTAGCGCTAGACATATGGAACACTGAAGCTTTCTTT. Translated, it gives CASSLALDIWNTEAFF. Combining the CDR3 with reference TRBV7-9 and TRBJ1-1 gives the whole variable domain DTGVSQNPRHKITKRGQNVTFRCDPISEHNRLYWYRQTLGQGPEFLTYFQNEAQLEKSRLLSDRFSAERPKGSFSTLEIQRTEQGDSAMYLCASSLALDIWNTEAFFGQGTRLTVV.

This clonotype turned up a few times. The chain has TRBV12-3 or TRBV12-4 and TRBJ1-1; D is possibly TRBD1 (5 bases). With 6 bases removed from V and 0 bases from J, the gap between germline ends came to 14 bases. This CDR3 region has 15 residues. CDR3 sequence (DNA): TGTGCCAGCAGCCCACCGACAGTGATGAACACTGAAGCTTTCTTT. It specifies CASSPPTVMNTEAFF.

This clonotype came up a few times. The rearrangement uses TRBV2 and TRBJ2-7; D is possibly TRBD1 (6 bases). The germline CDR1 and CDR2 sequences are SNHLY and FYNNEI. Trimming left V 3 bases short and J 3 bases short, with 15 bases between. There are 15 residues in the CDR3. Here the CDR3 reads CASSDEDRRIYEQYF. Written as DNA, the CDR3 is TGTGCCAGCAGTGATGAAGACAGGAGGATCTACGAGCAGTACTTC. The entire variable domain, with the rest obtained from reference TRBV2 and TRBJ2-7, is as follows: EPEVTQTPSHQVTQMGQEVILRCVPISNHLYFYWYRQILGQKVEFLVSFYNNEISEKSEIFDDQFSVERPDGSNFTLKIRSTKLEDSAMYFCASSDEDRRIYEQYFGPGTRLTVT.

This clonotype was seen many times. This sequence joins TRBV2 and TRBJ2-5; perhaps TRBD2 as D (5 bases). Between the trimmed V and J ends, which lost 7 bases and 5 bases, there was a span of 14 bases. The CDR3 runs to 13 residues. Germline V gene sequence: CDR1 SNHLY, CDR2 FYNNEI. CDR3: CASTSGLPETQYF. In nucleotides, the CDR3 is TGTGCCAGCACCTCCGGACTCCCGGAGACCCAGTACTTC.

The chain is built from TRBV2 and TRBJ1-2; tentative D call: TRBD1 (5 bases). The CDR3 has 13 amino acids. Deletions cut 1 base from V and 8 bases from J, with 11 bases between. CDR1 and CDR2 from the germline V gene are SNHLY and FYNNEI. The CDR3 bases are TGTGCCAGCAGTGAAGAGGGGAGCACCGGCTACACCTTC. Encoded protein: CASSEEGSTGYTF.

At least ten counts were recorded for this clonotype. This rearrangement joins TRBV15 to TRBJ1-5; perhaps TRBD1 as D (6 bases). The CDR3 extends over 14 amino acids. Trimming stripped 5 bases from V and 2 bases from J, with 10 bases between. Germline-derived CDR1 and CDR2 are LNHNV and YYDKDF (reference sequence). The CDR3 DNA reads TGTGCCACCAGCCGTAGACAGGGCAATCAGCCCCAGCATTTT. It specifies CATSRRQGNQPQHF.

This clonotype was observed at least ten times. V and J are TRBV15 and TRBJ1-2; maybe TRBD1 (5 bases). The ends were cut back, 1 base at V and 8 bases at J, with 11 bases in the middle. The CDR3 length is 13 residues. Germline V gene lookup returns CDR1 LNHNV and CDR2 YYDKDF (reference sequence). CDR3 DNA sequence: TGTGCCACCAGCAGAGGAAGGGGAGGCGGCTACACCTTC. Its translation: CATSRGRGGGYTF.

The CDR3 is CSARDIGGGVSPLHF. CDR3 DNA: TGCAGTGCTAGAGATATAGGGGGCGGGGTTTCACCCCTCCACTTT. V and J are TRBV20-1 and TRBJ1-6, with 7 bases identical to TRBD1. This CDR3 has 15 residues. Trimming removed 0 bases from V and 9 bases from J; junction bases left unmatched: 8. Looked up from germline, CDR1 is DFQATT and CDR2 is SNEGSKA (reference sequence).

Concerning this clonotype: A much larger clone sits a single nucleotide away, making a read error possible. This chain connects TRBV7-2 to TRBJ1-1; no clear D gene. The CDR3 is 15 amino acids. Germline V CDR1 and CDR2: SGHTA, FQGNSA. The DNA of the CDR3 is TGTGCCAGCAGCTCGCCCAGTTTGGGAATCACTGAAGCTCTCTTT. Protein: CASSSPSLGITEALF.

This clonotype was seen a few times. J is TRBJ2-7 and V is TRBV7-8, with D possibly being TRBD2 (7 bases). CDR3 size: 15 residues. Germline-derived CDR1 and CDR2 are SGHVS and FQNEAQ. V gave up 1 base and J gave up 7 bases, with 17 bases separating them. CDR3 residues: CASSLDGLEGGEQYF. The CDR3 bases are TGTGCCAGCAGCTTAGACGGACTAGAAGGGGGGGAGCAGTACTTC.

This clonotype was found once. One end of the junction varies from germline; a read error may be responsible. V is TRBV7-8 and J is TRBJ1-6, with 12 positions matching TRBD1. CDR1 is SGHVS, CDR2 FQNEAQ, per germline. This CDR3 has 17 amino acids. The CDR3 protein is CASSQGGTGGIGSPLHF. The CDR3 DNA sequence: TGCGCCAGCAGCCAAGGGGGGACAGGGGGCATCGGTTCACCCCTCCACTTT.

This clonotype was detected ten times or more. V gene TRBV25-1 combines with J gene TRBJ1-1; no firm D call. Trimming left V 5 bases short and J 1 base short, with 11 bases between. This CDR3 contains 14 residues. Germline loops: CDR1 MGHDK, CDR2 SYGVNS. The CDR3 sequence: CASSRLDGNTEAFF. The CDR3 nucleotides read TGTGCCAGCAGTCGTTTGGACGGGAACACTGAAGCTTTCTTT.

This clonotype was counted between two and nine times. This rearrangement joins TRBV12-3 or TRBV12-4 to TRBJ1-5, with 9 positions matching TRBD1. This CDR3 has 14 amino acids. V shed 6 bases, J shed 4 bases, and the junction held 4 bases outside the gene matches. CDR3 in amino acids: CASSTGGLNQPQHF. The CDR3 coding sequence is TGTGCCAGCAGCACAGGGGGCTTAAATCAGCCCCAGCATTTT.

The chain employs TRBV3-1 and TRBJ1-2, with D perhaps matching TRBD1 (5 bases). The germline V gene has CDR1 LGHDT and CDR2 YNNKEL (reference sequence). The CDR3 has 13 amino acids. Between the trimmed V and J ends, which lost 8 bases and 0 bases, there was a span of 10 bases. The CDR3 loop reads CASGDVANYGYTF. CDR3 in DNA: TGTGCCAGCGGGGACGTCGCTAACTATGGCTACACCTTC.

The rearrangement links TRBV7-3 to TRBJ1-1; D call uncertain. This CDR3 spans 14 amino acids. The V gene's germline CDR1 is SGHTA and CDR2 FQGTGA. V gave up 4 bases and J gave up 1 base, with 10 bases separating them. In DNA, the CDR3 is TGTGCCAGCAGCTCCTCCCCCCAGAACACTGAAGCTTTCTTT. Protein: CASSSSPQNTEAFF.

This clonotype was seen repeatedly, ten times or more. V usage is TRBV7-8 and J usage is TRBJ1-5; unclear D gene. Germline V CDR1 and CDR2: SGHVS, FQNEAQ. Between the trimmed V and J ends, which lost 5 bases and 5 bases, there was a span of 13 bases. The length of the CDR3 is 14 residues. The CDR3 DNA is TGTGCCAGCAGCGACCCTCCGGTCGATCAGCCCCAGCATTTT. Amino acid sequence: CASSDPPVDQPQHF.

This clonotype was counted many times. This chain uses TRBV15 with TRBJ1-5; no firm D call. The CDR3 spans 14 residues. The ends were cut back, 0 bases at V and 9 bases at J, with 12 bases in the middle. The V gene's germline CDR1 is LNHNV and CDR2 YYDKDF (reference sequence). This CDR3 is CATSRDPHSPPQHF. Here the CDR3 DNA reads TGTGCCACCAGCAGAGATCCGCACTCTCCGCCCCAGCATTTT. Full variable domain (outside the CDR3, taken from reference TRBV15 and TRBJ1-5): DAMVIQNPRYQVTQFGKPVTLSCSQTLNHNVMYWYQQKSSQAPKLLFHYYDKDFNNEADTPDNFQSRRPNTSFCFLDIRSPGLGDTAMYLCATSRDPHSPPQHFGDGTRLSIL.

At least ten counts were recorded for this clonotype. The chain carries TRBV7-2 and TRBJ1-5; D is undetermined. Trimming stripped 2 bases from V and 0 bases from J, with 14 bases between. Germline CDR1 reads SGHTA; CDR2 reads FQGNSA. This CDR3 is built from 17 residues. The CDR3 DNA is TGTGCCAGCAGCTTATCGGCCCAGCCTTATAGCAATCAGCCCCAGCATTTT. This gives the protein CASSLSAQPYSNQPQHF.

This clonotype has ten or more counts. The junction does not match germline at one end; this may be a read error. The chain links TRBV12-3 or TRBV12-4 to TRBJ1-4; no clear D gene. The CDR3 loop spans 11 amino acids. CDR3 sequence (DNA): TGCGCCAGCAGTCCGGGAGAAAAACTGTTTTTT. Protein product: CASSPGEKLFF.

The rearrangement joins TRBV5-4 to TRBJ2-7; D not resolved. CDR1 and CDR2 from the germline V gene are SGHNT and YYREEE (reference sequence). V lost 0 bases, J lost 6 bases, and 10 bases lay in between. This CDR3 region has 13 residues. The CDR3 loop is CASSLALESEQYF. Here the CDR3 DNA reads TGTGCCAGCAGCTTGGCCCTAGAAAGCGAGCAGTACTTC.

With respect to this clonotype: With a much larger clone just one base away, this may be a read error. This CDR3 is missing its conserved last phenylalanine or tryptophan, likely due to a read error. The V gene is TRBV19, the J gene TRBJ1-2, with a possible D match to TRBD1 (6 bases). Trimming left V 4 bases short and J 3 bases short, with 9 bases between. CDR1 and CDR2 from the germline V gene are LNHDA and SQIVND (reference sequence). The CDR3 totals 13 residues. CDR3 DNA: TGTGCCAGTAGTACGGGGGGCCACTATGGCTACACCCTC. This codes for CASSTGGHYGYTL.

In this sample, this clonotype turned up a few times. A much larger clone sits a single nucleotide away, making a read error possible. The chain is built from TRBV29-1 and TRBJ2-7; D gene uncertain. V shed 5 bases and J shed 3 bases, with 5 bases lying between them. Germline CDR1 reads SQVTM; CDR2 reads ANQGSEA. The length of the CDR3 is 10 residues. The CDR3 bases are TGCAGCGTTTGGGACTACGAGCAGTACTTC. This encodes CSVWDYEQYF.

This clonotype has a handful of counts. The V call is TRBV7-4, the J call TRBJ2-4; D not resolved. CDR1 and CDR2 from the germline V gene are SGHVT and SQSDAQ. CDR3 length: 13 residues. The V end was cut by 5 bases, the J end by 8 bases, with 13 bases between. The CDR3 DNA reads TGTGCCAGCAGCGCTTCGGGCGGAGACATTCAGTACTTC. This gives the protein CASSASGGDIQYF.

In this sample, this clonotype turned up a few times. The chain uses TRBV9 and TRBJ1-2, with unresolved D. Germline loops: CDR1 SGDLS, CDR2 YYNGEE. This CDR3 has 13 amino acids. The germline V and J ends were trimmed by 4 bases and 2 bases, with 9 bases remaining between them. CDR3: CASSHGDNYGYTF. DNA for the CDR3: TGTGCCAGCAGCCATGGAGACAACTATGGCTACACCTTC.

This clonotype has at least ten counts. The CDR3 nucleotides read TGTGCCACCAGTGATTTCGACCAGCCCCAGCATTTT. Amino acid sequence: CATSDFDQPQHF. The genes are TRBV24-1 and TRBJ1-5; no clear D gene. The length of the CDR3 is 12 residues. Germline V CDR1 and CDR2: KGHDR, SFDVKD. Trimming removed 1 base from V and 7 bases from J, with 4 bases in between.

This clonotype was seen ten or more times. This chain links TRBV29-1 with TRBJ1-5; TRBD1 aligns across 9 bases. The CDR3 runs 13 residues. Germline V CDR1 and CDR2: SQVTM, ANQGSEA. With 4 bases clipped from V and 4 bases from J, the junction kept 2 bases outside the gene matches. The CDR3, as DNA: TGCAGCGTTGCACAGGGGGCGAATCAGCCCCAGCATTTT. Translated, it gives CSVAQGANQPQHF.

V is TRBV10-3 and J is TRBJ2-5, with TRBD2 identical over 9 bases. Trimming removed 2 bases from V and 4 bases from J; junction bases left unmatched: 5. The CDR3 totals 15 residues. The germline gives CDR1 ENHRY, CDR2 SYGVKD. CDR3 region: CAISENSGGRETQYF. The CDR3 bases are TGTGCCATCAGTGAGAACAGCGGGGGGCGAGAGACCCAGTACTTC.